This TCR beta chain was found in a study of blood T cell repertoires in COVID-19. Profiled with immunoSEQ multiplex PCR; TCRdb holds only in-frame clones, not every one. The sample has approximately 200,000 clones; around 89% are singletons. The germline CDR1 and CDR2 sequences are MDHEN and SYDVKM. The V segment lost 5 bases and the J segment 2 bases; nucleotides outside the gene matches: 4. This CDR3 is built from 15 residues. Enrollment of patients from Seattle took place during active infection, with longitudinal follow-up. The sequenced material came from peripheral blood. The rearrangement joins TRBV28 to TRBJ2-7; 12 bases map to TRBD2. The source is a man aged 25-45 years with COVID-19, enrolled during active disease. In DNA, the CDR3 is TGTGCCAGCAGTACAGGACTAGCGGGGCCCTACGAGCAGTACTTC. Residues: CASSTGLAGPYEQYF.